One sample yielded the 9 T cell receptor beta chains listed below, sequenced in a study of identical twins. TCRdb re-called the 5' RACE reads with MiXCR, one entry per CDR3 protein. The table lists approximately 700,000 distinct CDR3 sequences, approximately 18% of them singletons. The same data also contributed to another study, on T cells expressing NK-cell markers.

Material: PBMCs. Every receptor here comes from a woman under 30 in good health.

This clonotype occurred a few times. This rearrangement joins TRBV12-3 or TRBV12-4 to TRBJ2-5; D remains unclear. CDR3 size: 13 residues. The V end lost 2 bases, the J end lost 7 bases, and 11 bases lay between the germline ends. The CDR3 is CASSLRDDGTQYF. CDR3 DNA sequence: TGTGCCAGCAGTTTAAGGGATGATGGGACCCAGTACTTC.

The chain employs TRBV4-1 and TRBJ2-1, with TRBD1 matching 8 bases. The ends lost 0 bases at V and 8 bases at J; junction bases unmatched: 9. The length of the CDR3 is 16 residues. Germline V gene data show CDR1 as MGHRA and CDR2 as YSYEKL. The CDR3 loop reads CASSQDPRGQGDEQFF. CDR3 DNA: TGCGCCAGCAGCCAAGATCCCAGGGGGCAGGGGGATGAGCAGTTCTTC.

This sequence joins TRBV12-3 or TRBV12-4 and TRBJ2-2; D is unresolved. The CDR3 has 12 amino acids. Trimming pared 6 bases from V and 6 bases from J, leaving 8 bases between. CDR3 sequence (DNA): TGTGCCAGCAGGATTGGTCCCGGGGAGCTGTTTTTT. As protein: CASRIGPGELFF.

This clonotype was seen a handful of times. The chain couples TRBV7-8 to TRBJ1-6; the D gene is possibly TRBD1 (6 bases). Trimming cost V 2 bases and J 0 bases, with 17 bases left between them. Germline CDR1 reads SGHVS; CDR2 reads FQNEAQ. This CDR3 contains 19 residues. In DNA form, the CDR3 reads TGTGCCAGCAGCTTAAACAGGGTTTTCGTTAGCTCCTATAATTCACCCCTCCACTTT. This codes for CASSLNRVFVSSYNSPLHF. The whole variable domain, remainder taken from reference TRBV7-8 and TRBJ1-6, is GAGVSQSPRYKVAKRGQDVALRCDPISGHVSLFWYQQALGQGPEFLTYFQNEAQLDKSGLPSDRFFAERPEGSVSTLKIQRTQQEDSAVYLCASSLNRVFVSSYNSPLHFGNGTRLTVT.

This clonotype was counted between two and nine times. The gene calls are TRBV5-1 and TRBJ2-7; D not certain. The CDR3 covers 15 residues. V was cut by 4 bases and J by 5 bases, with 19 bases left in between. Germline V gives CDR1 SGHRS, CDR2 YFSETQ. In DNA form, the CDR3 reads TGCGCCAGCAGCGCTCTACCGGGTCCCCTAGACGAGCAGTACTTC. It encodes CASSALPGPLDEQYF.

The chain combines TRBV6-1 with TRBJ1-6; D is uncertain. V lost 2 bases, J lost 11 bases, and 10 bases lay in between. The CDR3 runs to 13 residues. CDR1 and CDR2 from the germline V gene are MNHNS and SASEGT. CDR3 bases: TGTGCCAGCAGTGAACGGAATGGGACACCCCTCCACTTT. It yields the protein CASSERNGTPLHF.

This clonotype has just a few counts. This sequence joins TRBV3-1 and TRBJ2-1, with D uncertain. V was shortened by 3 bases and J by 8 bases, with 8 bases between the two germline ends. The length of the CDR3 is 12 residues. Germline V gene sequence: CDR1 LGHDT, CDR2 YNNKEL (reference sequence). The CDR3 protein is CASSQNWDEQFF. The CDR3 region has the DNA TGTGCCAGCAGCCAGAACTGGGATGAGCAGTTCTTC.

This clonotype was found a few times. The J gene is TRBJ2-3, the V gene TRBV20-1, with D hard to call. The CDR3 is made up of 17 amino acids. From germline, CDR1 is DFQATT and CDR2 SNEGSKA (reference sequence). The V end lost 6 bases, the J end lost 9 bases, and 31 bases lay between the germline ends. The CDR3 here is CSAARWVSPGLTWTQYF. The CDR3 DNA follows: TGCAGTGCAGCGAGGTGGGTTTCACCCGGTCTAACGTGGACGCAGTATTTT.

This clonotype has more than one count but fewer than ten. V gene TRBV20-1 combines with J gene TRBJ2-7; 7 positions match TRBD2. The V gene's germline CDR1 is DFQATT and CDR2 SNEGSKA (reference sequence). This CDR3 region has 14 residues. V lost 1 base to trimming and J lost 7 bases; unmatched junction nucleotides: 10. CDR3 sequence reads: CSARGAGAPGEQYF. The DNA of the CDR3 is TGCAGTGCTAGAGGGGCGGGAGCACCGGGGGAGCAGTACTTC.